Following are 2 T cell receptor beta chains from one sample sequenced in a study of blood T cells in healthy people across ages (dated by TCRdb to the mid-2010s). The library was produced with 5' RACE. The reads were generated on an Illumina HiSeq 2500. The second PCR ran for about 7 to 11 cycles and used a J-beta primer mix along with a sample-barcoded 5' primer. Using fastp trimming at Q25 and MiXCR clonotype assembly, TCRdb reanalyzed the public sequencing data and kept in-frame beta chains. Rows matching on CDR3 protein sequence are summarized as one entry with the most common DNA and genes. Recorded for this sample are under 800,000 distinct CDR3 sequences; under 25% of them occurred a single time. The top ten clones comprise 3.5% to 4% of the sample. The sequenced material came from blood. The source of these receptors is a man between 65 and 79 years old in good health.

Remarks on this clonotype: A read error may produce the germline difference seen at one junction end. The genes are TRBV5-1 and TRBJ2-3; D is tentatively TRBD1 or TRBD2 (5 bases each). CDR1 is SGHRS, CDR2 YFSETQ, per germline. There are 15 residues in the CDR3. The CDR3 here is CASSLDRRTIDTQYF. Here the CDR3 DNA reads TGCGCCAGCAGCTTGGACAGGAGGACCATTGATACACAGTATTTT.

This clonotype was seen a handful of times. The V call is TRBV9, the J call TRBJ2-3; 7 bases line up with TRBD2. Germline-derived CDR1 and CDR2 are SGDLS and YYNGEE. The length of the CDR3 is 17 residues. V dropped 5 bases and J dropped 2; count of bases not matched to a gene: 14. The DNA of the CDR3 is TGTGCCAGCAGAGAGGAGGGAGCGGGATTATTCACAGATACGCAGTATTTT. Protein sequence: CASREEGAGLFTDTQYF.